Listed here are 26 T cell receptor beta chains from one sample, sequenced in a study of shared clonotypes between healthy human individuals. Measured with immunoSEQ multiplex PCR; TCRdb has only the in-frame clones, and not every one. The data hold more than 400,000 clones, with over 75% observed a single time. Specimen: PBMCs. Receptors were obtained from a woman aged 35 to 49 in good health. Some clones in this sample may be carry-over from other donors' samples.

In this sample, this clone turned up once. The V call is TRBV5-4, the J call TRBJ2-3; D possibly corresponds to TRBD1 (5 bases). Trimming stripped 0 bases from V and 3 bases from J, with 17 bases between. The CDR3 sequence is 17 residues long. Germline CDR1 is SGHNT and CDR2 is YYREEE (reference sequence). The chain's CDR3 is CASSLGLGLEMTDTQYF. CDR3 sequence (DNA): TGTGCCAGCAGCTTGGGGTTGGGGCTAGAGATGACAGATACGCAGTATTTT.

This rearrangement joins TRBV6-1 to TRBJ2-5, with 10 bases lining up with TRBD1. The CDR3 is 13 amino acids. J lost 5 bases, V lost 10 bases, and 7 bases had no gene match. Looked up from germline, CDR1 is MNHNS and CDR2 is SASEGT. CDR3 nucleotides: TGTGCCACCCGGACAGGGGGTAAGGAGACCCAGTACTTC. This codes for CATRTGGKETQYF.

The chain employs TRBV27 and TRBJ1-5; no clear D gene. The ends were cut back, 2 bases at V and 6 bases at J, with 14 bases in the middle. The CDR3 has 15 residues. The germline gives CDR1 MNHEY, CDR2 SMNVEV (reference sequence). CDR3 DNA sequence: TGTGCCAGCAGTTTACGTGGAGGAAGGTCTCAGCCCCAGCATTTT. Translated: CASSLRGGRSQPQHF.

Remarks on this clone: The likely explanation is a read error, given a far larger clone one base away. The gene calls are TRBV9 and TRBJ1-4; no reliable D call. Germline V gene data show CDR1 as SGDLS and CDR2 as YYNGEE. With 4 bases removed from V and 8 bases from J, the gap between germline ends came to 9 bases. The CDR3 covers 12 residues. For the CDR3, the DNA is TGTGCCAGCAGCCGAGTGGGGGAAAAACTGTTTTTT. Its translation is CASSRVGEKLFF.

The chain employs TRBV27 and TRBJ2-7; D is perhaps TRBD1 or TRBD2 (6 bases each). With 6 bases removed from V and 6 bases from J, the gap between germline ends came to 15 bases. The CDR3 spans 13 residues. Germline loops: CDR1 MNHEY, CDR2 SMNVEV (reference sequence). Here the CDR3 DNA reads TGTGCCAGCAGAAGAGCCGGGGGCTCCGAGCAGTACTTC. Protein sequence: CASRRAGGSEQYF.

Points on this clone: A far larger clone is only one base removed, so a read error is likely. CDR3 in amino acids: CASSAPAENTGELFF. The CDR3 coding sequence is TGTGCCAGCAGCGCCCCAGCGGAGAACACCGGGGAGCTGTTTTTT. V gene TRBV7-7 combines with J gene TRBJ2-2; tentatively, D is TRBD2 (5 bases). Germline V gene data show CDR1 as SSHAT and CDR2 as FNYEAQ (reference sequence). V lost 5 bases, J lost 1 base, and 11 bases lay in between. This CDR3 comprises 15 residues.

V gene TRBV19 combines with J gene TRBJ1-2, with D unresolved. The CDR3 is made up of 15 amino acids. Germline V gene data show CDR1 as LNHDA and CDR2 as SQIVND (reference sequence). Trimming stripped 3 bases from V and 3 bases from J, with 14 bases between. This CDR3 is CASSIATRGDYGYTF. The CDR3 coding sequence is TGTGCCAGTAGTATTGCCACACGGGGTGACTATGGCTACACCTTC.

The J gene is TRBJ2-2, the V gene TRBV27; D remains unclear. The CDR3 extends over 13 amino acids. CDR1 and CDR2 (germline): MNHEY, SMNVEV (reference sequence). V was pared by 3 bases and J by 4 bases, with 6 bases between. The CDR3 spells CASSLGRTGELFF. For the CDR3, the DNA is TGTGCCAGCAGTTTGGGCCGCACCGGGGAGCTGTTTTTT.

With respect to this clone: This may be a read error, as it is one base from a much larger clone. The CDR3 DNA reads TGTGCCACTTCCGTCCTGGCTAGCAGGAGTCATGAGCAGTTCTTC. It specifies CATSVLASRSHEQFF. This chain links TRBV6-4 with TRBJ2-1; the D gene is possibly TRBD2 (5 bases). Trimming took 10 bases from V and 8 from J, leaving 24 bases between them. CDR1 is MRHNA, CDR2 SNTAGT, per germline. The CDR3 is made up of 15 amino acids.

J is TRBJ2-1 and V is TRBV25-1; D remains unclear. Germline CDR1 is MGHDK and CDR2 is SYGVNS. Trimming stripped 2 bases from V and 9 bases from J, with 5 bases between. The CDR3 runs to 11 residues. The CDR3 spells CASSEIFEQFF. CDR3 nucleotide sequence: TGTGCCAGCAGTGAAATCTTTGAGCAGTTCTTC.

To note about this clone: This likely stems from a read error, as it lies one base from a far larger clone. Other DNA sequences in this specimen translate into the identical CDR3. The J gene is TRBJ1-4, the V gene TRBV28, with D hard to call. The CDR3 spans 14 residues. CDR1 is MDHEN, CDR2 SYDVKM, per germline. In DNA, the CDR3 is TGTGCCAGCAGGGAGTCAGCGGAAGGTGAAAAGCTGTTTTTT. Its protein product is CASRESAEGEKLFF.

Worth noting for this clone: A far larger clone is one base from this, pointing to a likely read error. Other DNA sequences from this sample encode an identical CDR3 as well. J is TRBJ2-2 and V is TRBV7-3; weak D call: TRBD2 (6 bases). Germline loops: CDR1 SGHTA, CDR2 FQGTGA. The CDR3 is 14 residues long. V lost 3 bases to trimming and J lost 8 bases, with 13 bases between them. The CDR3 is CASSFVAGTGELFF. In DNA form, the CDR3 reads TGTGCCAGCAGCTTCGTGGCAGGGACTGGGGAGCTGTTTTTT.

The chain uses TRBV20-1 and TRBJ2-3, with D unresolved. CDR3 length: 11 amino acids. The germline V gene encodes CDR1 DFQATT and CDR2 SNEGSKA (reference sequence). This chain's CDR3 is CSPLPTDTQYF. The CDR3 coding sequence is TGCAGCCCGTTACCCACAGATACGCAGTATTTT.

The chain recombines TRBV5-5 with TRBJ2-2; either TRBD1 or TRBD2 may supply D (6 bases each). Trimming shortened V by 3 bases and J by 1 base, and 10 bases separated the two germline ends. CDR3 size: 15 residues. Germline values: CDR1 SGHKS, CDR2 YYEKEE (reference sequence). The CDR3 DNA reads TGTGCCAGCAGCTGGGCGGGACAGAACACCGGGGAGCTGTTTTTT. This sequence encodes CASSWAGQNTGELFF.

As for this clone: This CDR3 is also generated by other DNA sequences in the sample. The gene calls are TRBV6-1 and TRBJ2-1; D is ambiguous. V lost 1 base, J lost 5 bases, and 6 bases lay in between. CDR3 length: 13 amino acids. CDR1 is MNHNS and CDR2 is SASEGT in the germline V gene. The CDR3 region is CASSEGSNNEQFF. The CDR3 DNA follows: TGTGCCAGCAGTGAAGGATCCAACAATGAGCAGTTCTTC.

The rearrangement links TRBV18 to TRBJ1-1; maybe TRBD1 (5 bases). Germline V lookup: CDR1 KGHSH, CDR2 LQKENI. The CDR3 covers 17 residues. Trimming cost V 3 bases and J 1 base, with 18 bases left between them. The CDR3 nucleotides read TGTGCCAGCTCACCCTCACCCGCGGGGGGGGAGAACACTGAAGCTTTCTTT. This encodes CASSPSPAGGENTEAFF.

The chain has TRBV13 and TRBJ2-5; a weak D match, TRBD1 (6 bases). This CDR3 is built from 14 residues. Trimming left V 3 bases short and J 2 bases short, with 10 bases between. CDR1 is PRHDT, CDR2 FYEKMQ, per germline (reference sequence). CDR3 sequence reads: CASSLDRSQETQYF. Here the CDR3 DNA reads TGTGCCAGCAGCTTGGACAGATCACAAGAGACCCAGTACTTC.

The chain combines TRBV7-9 with TRBJ2-7, with D tentatively TRBD2 (6 bases). The CDR3 sequence is 14 residues long. V was pared by 0 bases and J by 4 bases, with 10 bases between. Germline V gene sequence: CDR1 SEHNR, CDR2 FQNEAQ (reference sequence). The CDR3: CASSLAGGIYEQYF. The CDR3 DNA is TGTGCCAGCAGCTTAGCGGGGGGAATTTACGAGCAGTACTTC.

Of note for this clone: This likely came from a read error, as a far larger clone is one base away. This chain joins TRBV4-1 and TRBJ1-5; D not resolved. Per the germline V gene, CDR1 is MGHRA and CDR2 is YSYEKL. This CDR3 region has 15 residues. The CDR3 DNA reads TGCGCCAGCAGACAAGAGGAAGGTAGCGGTCAGCCCCAGCATTTT. It specifies CASRQEEGSGQPQHF.

The V call is TRBV9, the J call TRBJ2-2; TRBD1 matches 9 bases. J was trimmed by 4 bases and V by 4 bases; bases with no gene match: 8. Germline lookup yields CDR1 SGDLS and CDR2 YYNGEE. CDR3 length: 16 residues. The CDR3 loop is CASSKTGGIGTGELFF. The DNA of the CDR3 is TGTGCCAGCAGCAAGACAGGGGGAATAGGCACCGGGGAGCTGTTTTTT.

The rearrangement uses TRBV28 and TRBJ2-1, with TRBD2 matching over 13 bases. The CDR3 covers 15 residues. CDR1 is MDHEN and CDR2 is SYDVKM in the germline V gene. V dropped 2 bases and J dropped 15; count of bases not matched to a gene: 10. The CDR3 loop is CASSLSVGLAGRGFF. The CDR3 bases are TGTGCCAGCAGTTTAAGCGTGGGACTAGCGGGACGAGGGTTCTTC.

The chain combines TRBV7-8 with TRBJ2-3; D gene unclear. CDR3 size: 16 residues. Germline V gene lookup returns CDR1 SGHVS and CDR2 FQNEAQ. Deletions cut 0 bases from V and 4 bases from J, with 14 bases between. The CDR3 here is CASSLAARAPADTQYF. The CDR3 bases are TGTGCCAGCAGCTTAGCGGCCCGAGCACCCGCAGATACGCAGTATTTT.

The V gene is TRBV10-3, the J gene TRBJ2-2, with D tentatively TRBD2 (6 bases). The CDR3 extends over 16 amino acids. V lost 4 bases to trimming and J lost 1 base, with 13 bases between them. Germline assignment: CDR1 ENHRY and CDR2 SYGVKD. The CDR3: CAISGGGAMNTGELFF. In DNA form, the CDR3 reads TGTGCCATCAGTGGAGGAGGGGCGATGAACACCGGGGAGCTGTTTTTT.

The chain employs TRBV28 and TRBJ1-1; D perhaps matches TRBD1 (6 bases). V was pared by 5 bases and J by 0 bases, with 13 bases between. Germline V gene lookup returns CDR1 MDHEN and CDR2 SYDVKM. The CDR3 covers 15 residues. The CDR3 loop reads CASSTPGHLNTEAFF. The CDR3 DNA reads TGTGCCAGCAGTACGCCGGGACACCTGAACACTGAAGCTTTCTTT.

Here the CDR3 DNA reads TGTGCCAGCAGTCCAACAGGGTATACTGAAGCTTTCTTT. Its protein is CASSPTGYTEAFF. This chain connects TRBV2 to TRBJ1-1; a weak D match, TRBD1 (6 bases). V dropped 5 bases and J dropped 5 bases, with 12 bases sitting between them. CDR1 and CDR2 from the germline V gene are SNHLY and FYNNEI. CDR3 length: 13 residues. Looking up the rest from reference TRBV2 and TRBJ1-1 gives the full variable domain: EPEVTQTPSHQVTQMGQEVILRCVPISNHLYFYWYRQILGQKVEFLVSFYNNEISEKSEIFDDQFSVERPDGSNFTLKIRSTKLEDSAMYFCASSPTGYTEAFFGQGTRLTVV.

The sample holds one count of this clone. The chain employs TRBV30 and TRBJ1-1; 9 nucleotides align to TRBD1. The J segment lost 1 base and the V segment lost 2 bases, leaving 2 bases of the junction unmatched. CDR1 and CDR2 (germline): GTSNPN, SVGIG (reference sequence). CDR3 length equals 14 residues. The CDR3 protein is CAWSRDRANTEAFF. In DNA, the CDR3 is TGTGCCTGGAGTCGGGACAGGGCGAACACTGAAGCTTTCTTT.